These T cell receptor beta chains were read from a single sample in a study of tumor-infiltrating lymphocytes in localized non-small cell lung cancer. Profiled with immunoSEQ multiplex PCR; TCRdb holds only in-frame clones, not every one. Among some 5,000 clones listed, about 96% were seen once. The specimen was uninvolved lung tissue not adjacent to the tumor. These receptors came from a human donor with non-small cell lung cancer. CDR3s include the opening cysteine and the closing phenylalanine or tryptophan. Fields, in order: V gene, J gene, CDR3 protein.

v_gene: TRBV4-3
j_gene: TRBJ1-1
CDR3aa: CASSQRTGSPNTEAFF

v_gene: TRBV14
j_gene: TRBJ2-1
CDR3aa: CASSQALIGEQFF

v_gene: TRBV5-4
j_gene: TRBJ1-2
CDR3aa: CASSPGQGATNYGYTF

v_gene: TRBV12-5
j_gene: TRBJ1-2
CDR3aa: CASGLGIGGVYYGYTF

v_gene: TRBV6-7
j_gene: TRBJ1-4
CDR3aa: CASSSRHTGDGEKLFF

v_gene: TRBV11-1
j_gene: TRBJ2-7
CDR3aa: CASSLVASGGAYEQYF

v_gene: TRBV5-1
j_gene: TRBJ2-5
CDR3aa: CASRPGAIQETQYF

v_gene: TRBV5-1
j_gene: TRBJ1-3
CDR3aa: CASSEGTEGNTIYF

v_gene: TRBV5-1
j_gene: TRBJ1-2
CDR3aa: CASSPSGGHGYTF

v_gene: TRBV14
j_gene: TRBJ1-3
CDR3aa: CASSQDSGGPGNTIYF